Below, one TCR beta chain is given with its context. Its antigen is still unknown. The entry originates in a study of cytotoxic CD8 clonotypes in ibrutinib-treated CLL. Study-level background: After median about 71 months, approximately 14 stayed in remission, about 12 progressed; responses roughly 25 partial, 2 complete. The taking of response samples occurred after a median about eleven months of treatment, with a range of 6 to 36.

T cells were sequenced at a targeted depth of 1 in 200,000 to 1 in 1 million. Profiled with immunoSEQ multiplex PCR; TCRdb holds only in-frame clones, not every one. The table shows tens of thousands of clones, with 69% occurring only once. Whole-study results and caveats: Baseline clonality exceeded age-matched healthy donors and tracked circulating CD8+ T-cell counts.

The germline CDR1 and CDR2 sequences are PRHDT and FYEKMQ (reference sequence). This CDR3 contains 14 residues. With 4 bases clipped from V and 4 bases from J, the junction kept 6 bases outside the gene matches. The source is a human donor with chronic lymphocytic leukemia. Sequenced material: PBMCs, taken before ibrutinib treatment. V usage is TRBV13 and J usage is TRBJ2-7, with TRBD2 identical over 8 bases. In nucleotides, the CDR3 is TGTGCCAGCAGCTCCCGGACTAGCTGGTACGAGCAGTACTTC. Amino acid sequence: CASSSRTSWYEQYF. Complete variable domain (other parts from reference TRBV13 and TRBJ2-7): AAGVIQSPRHLIKEKRETATLKCYPIPRHDTVYWYQQGPGQDPQFLISFYEKMQSDKGSIPDRFSAQQFSDYHSELNMSSLELGDSALYFCASSSRTSWYEQYFGPGTRLTVT.